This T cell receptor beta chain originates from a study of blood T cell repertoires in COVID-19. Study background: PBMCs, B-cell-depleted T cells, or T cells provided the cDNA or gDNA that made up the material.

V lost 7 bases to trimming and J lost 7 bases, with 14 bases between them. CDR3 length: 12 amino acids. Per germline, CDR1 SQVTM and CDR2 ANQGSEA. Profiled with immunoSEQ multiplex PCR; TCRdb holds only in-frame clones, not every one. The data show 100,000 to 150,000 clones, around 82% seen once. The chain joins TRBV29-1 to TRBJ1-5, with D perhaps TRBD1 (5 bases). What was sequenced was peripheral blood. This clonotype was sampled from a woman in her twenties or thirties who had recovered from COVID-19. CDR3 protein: CSALIGGQPQHF. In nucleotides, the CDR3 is TGCAGCGCCCTGATTGGGGGGCAGCCCCAGCATTTT. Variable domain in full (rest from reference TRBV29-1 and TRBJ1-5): SAVISQKPSRDICQRGTSLTIQCQVDSQVTMMFWYRQQPGQSLTLIATANQGSEATYESGFVIDKFPISRPNLTFSTLTVSNMSPEDSSIYLCSALIGGQPQHFGDGTRLSIL.